The present T cell receptor beta chain was sequenced within a study of blood T cells in healthy people across ages. Study summary: About one barcoded beta molecule per two T cells was the capture yield of template switching.

A sample-barcoded 5' primer and a J-beta primer mix were used in a second PCR of about 6 to 12 cycles. Each CDR3 protein is one row after TCRdb ran MiXCR on the 5' RACE reads. The sample has about 1.8 million distinct CDR3 sequences; just under 50% are singletons. This CDR3 is built from 15 residues. Germline V gene lookup returns CDR1 SGHRS and CDR2 YFSETQ. On this clonotype: The junction departs from the called germline gene at one end, perhaps through a read error.

Sequenced: blood. This rearrangement joins TRBV5-1 to TRBJ2-3; perhaps TRBD2 as D (5 bases). The receptor was isolated from a woman in her 40s in good health. The CDR3 here is CASGLDGKSTDTQYF. The CDR3 nucleotides read TGCGCCAGCGGCTTGGACGGGAAAAGCACAGATACGCAGTATTTT.